This TCR beta chain was captured in a study of shared clonotypes between healthy human individuals (dated by TCRdb to the early 2020s). The study in broad terms: Two women and a few men aged 18 to 49 years were included in the cohort. The study deeply sequenced blood TCR repertoires of five healthy adults to estimate repertoire size and the extent of clonotype sharing between individuals. For each donor, CD4 naive and CD4 memory were each given three plates, CD8 naive was given two plates, and CD8 memory was given one plate. Libraries were prepared and TCR repertoires were sequenced by different laboratories using diverse techniques, in order to increase sequencing depth and limit assay-specific biases. Per donor, leukapheresis produced somewhere between about 0.9 and 9 billion PBMCs. The full study reports these points: Compared with non-shared clonotypes, the clonotypes found in all four sorted-subset donors had higher generation probabilities. Based on pairwise subsampling, the degree of clonotype sharing among donors was expected to be affected by sequencing depth. Because the study included only a small number of donors, the genetic and exposure-history diversity represented was limited. When several donors were compared, the shared fraction of clonotypes was about 5.2% for naive CD4, around 4% for naive CD8, 2% to 2.5% for memory CD4, and 0.35% to 0.4% for memory CD8. Naive subsets generally had larger estimated clonotype richness than memory subsets did. Even with the large sequencing depth, rarefaction of the sorted-subset datasets indicated that sequencing was incomplete. Only blood was sampled, and tissue TCR repertoires likely differ from those in blood.

CD8 naive samples consisted of CD45RO-negative cells that were positively selected for CCR7, yielding a CD45RA+CCR7+ population without TemRA cells. The donors were healthy, HIV-negative adults with no recently reported acute infections or vaccinations. Every donor was a Caucasian adult living in Nashville, Tennessee, USA. Blood was collected by leukapheresis, and PBMCs were isolated by Ficoll-Histopaque density gradient centrifugation and then cryopreserved in liquid nitrogen vapor phase. Analytical flow cytometry was used to check the purity and quantity of every magnetically sorted T cell population. Each sorted fraction had its genomic DNA isolated and then quantified by UV absorbance on a Nanodrop 2000c. In the case of this clone: Which antigen it targets is not known. No much larger clone exists at a distance of one base, and base qualities are not known.

Using the deep immunoSEQ assay, TCR CDR3 regions were amplified from genomic DNA by multiplex PCR. Extracted genomic DNA from each cell subset was distributed evenly across all wells of several immunoSEQ 96-well plates, and each plate was treated as a replicate. Each replicate PCR for sorted subsets received about 200 ng genomic DNA, equal to some 32,000 T cell genomes. Purified libraries were measured with a Qubit 3.0 fluorometer, size-checked on a Bioanalyzer 2100, and measured again with the KAPA Library Quantification kit. Every immunoSEQ 96-well plate was sequenced on a separate single-read 150-cycle Illumina NextSeq 550 flow cell. The paper's processing steps were these. Because the immunoSEQ output included only junctional sequences and no quality scores, the filtering could not be the same as the filtering used for full-length reads. Sequences were annotated with PyIR, a Python wrapper for IgBLAST v1.9, using IMGT germline references to assign V/J genes and CDR3. Reads were filtered out if the reads had weak V/J assignments (E-value above 1e-6), no CDR3, stop codons, out-of-frame junctions, or ambiguous translated residues. V3J clonotypes were defined as sequences sharing an identical inferred V gene, J gene, and CDR3 amino acid sequence. To compute the percentage overlap between repertoires, the number of shared unique clonotypes was divided by the size of the smaller repertoire. RTK rarefaction, the Chao1 estimator, and Recon v2.1 estimates of unobserved clonotypes were used to assess repertoire richness. OLGA was used to compute generation probabilities for all TCRbeta clonotypes that the gDNA method yielded from a handful of donors. TCRdb retrieved this table from immuneACCESS and kept in-frame rearrangements only. Not all clones are present; in checked studies, unresolved V genes account for under half, and no reason is known for the remainder. Clone size and the V and J calls come from that table; the DNA yielded D and trimming. The sample has a few million clones on record, just over 90% of them singletons. Approximately 1.7% of the sample goes to the ten largest clones.

V and J lose 4 bases and 3 bases, and a span of 10 bases separates them. The germline V gene yields ENHRY for CDR1 and SYGVKD for CDR2. From its cysteine to its phenylalanine, the CDR3 spans 13 amino acids. The kept DNA is CDR3 alone, 39 bases in frame from the first base. The receptor chain draws on TRBV10-3 and TRBJ2-7, with the D call perhaps TRBD1 or TRBD2, each one matching 5 bases. The TCR comes from a man between 18 and 29 years old in good health. Some clones in this sample may be carry-over from other donors' samples. The sequenced material came from naive CD8+ T cells from PBMCs. Reading the label with the study, this specimen's cell subset or site is: CD45RA+CCR7+. The CDR3 reads CAISGGTNYEQYF. The bases are TGTGCCATCAGTGGGGGGACCAACTACGAGCAGTACTTC.